The rows below give T cell receptor beta chains drawn from one sample of a study of lymphopenia after photon versus proton radiotherapy. The protocol was immunoSEQ multiplex PCR, while the TCRdb copy is restricted to in-frame clones and leaves out a portion. The table lists about 12,000 clones, more than 80% of them singletons, with 3.3% in the top ten. This specimen was peripheral blood, taken from a patient treated with proton-based radiotherapy. These receptors all stem from a man between 60 and 75 years old with pancreatic cancer. Both conserved end residues are part of each CDR3. Each record gives: D gene, J gene, CDR3 length, clone size, V gene, CDR3 protein, CDR3 DNA. The D gene is left open where the match is weak. The size of a clone is reported for some rows only, either as once, few or many, or as a class for expanded clones.

d_gene: TRBD1; j_gene: TRBJ1-1; len: 15; abundance: .; v_gene: TRBV5-4; CDR3aa: CASNPEQGGNTEAFF; CDR3nt: TGTGCCAGCAACCCCGAACAGGGGGGGAACACTGAAGCTTTCTTT
d_gene: TRBD1; j_gene: TRBJ2-7; len: 16; abundance: .; v_gene: TRBV10-3; CDR3aa: CAISDDLYRGLHEQYF; CDR3nt: TGTGCCATCAGTGACGACCTATACAGGGGGCTGCACGAGCAGTACTTC
d_gene: .; j_gene: TRBJ1-5; len: 14; abundance: .; v_gene: TRBV15; CDR3aa: CATSSAQGGQPQHF; CDR3nt: TGTGCCACCAGTTCGGCACAGGGCGGGCAGCCCCAGCATTTT
d_gene: .; j_gene: TRBJ2-1; len: 13; abundance: .; v_gene: TRBV7-9; CDR3aa: CASSFSGQEGQFF; CDR3nt: TGTGCCAGCAGCTTCTCGGGGCAAGAGGGGCAGTTCTTC
d_gene: .; j_gene: TRBJ2-3; len: 16; abundance: .; v_gene: TRBV5-6; CDR3aa: CASSLSPTGSTDTQYF; CDR3nt: TGTGCCAGCAGCTTGTCTCCGACAGGAAGCACAGATACGCAGTATTTT
d_gene: .; j_gene: TRBJ1-3; len: 13; abundance: .; v_gene: TRBV11-2; CDR3aa: CASSSQGGDTIYF; CDR3nt: TGTGCCAGCAGCTCCCAGGGTGGGGACACCATATATTTT
d_gene: .; j_gene: TRBJ1-1; len: 15; abundance: .; v_gene: TRBV27; CDR3aa: CASTALGGVNTEAFF; CDR3nt: TGTGCCAGCACCGCCCTAGGAGGGGTGAACACTGAAGCTTTCTTT
d_gene: TRBD1; j_gene: TRBJ2-1; len: 15; abundance: .; v_gene: TRBV27; CDR3aa: CASNLLGTENNEQFF; CDR3nt: TGTGCCAGCAACCTACTCGGGACAGAAAACAATGAGCAGTTCTTC
d_gene: .; j_gene: TRBJ1-3; len: 16; abundance: .; v_gene: TRBV18; CDR3aa: CASSPGDIISGNTIYF; CDR3nt: TGTGCCAGCTCACCAGGTGACATCATCTCTGGAAACACCATATATTTT
d_gene: .; j_gene: TRBJ1-5; len: 14; abundance: .; v_gene: TRBV15; CDR3aa: CATSGQISNQPQHF; CDR3nt: TGTGCCACGTCCGGACAGATTAGCAATCAGCCCCAGCATTTT
d_gene: .; j_gene: TRBJ2-1; len: 15; abundance: .; v_gene: TRBV19; CDR3aa: CASTLDSSSYNEQFF; CDR3nt: TGTGCCAGTACCTTGGACTCCAGCTCCTACAATGAGCAGTTCTTC
d_gene: TRBD1; j_gene: TRBJ1-1; len: 14; abundance: .; v_gene: TRBV28; CDR3aa: CASRPPGQGTEAFF; CDR3nt: TGTGCCAGCAGGCCACCGGGACAGGGCACTGAAGCTTTCTTT
d_gene: TRBD1; j_gene: TRBJ2-7; len: 13; abundance: .; v_gene: TRBV19; CDR3aa: CASRGTENDEQYF; CDR3nt: TGTGCCAGTAGAGGGACAGAGAATGACGAGCAGTACTTC
d_gene: .; j_gene: TRBJ1-6; len: 15; abundance: .; v_gene: TRBV28; CDR3aa: CASSLSAGFGSPLHF; CDR3nt: TGTGCCAGCAGTTTATCGGCGGGGTTCGGTTCACCCCTCCACTTT
d_gene: .; j_gene: TRBJ1-2; len: 13; abundance: once; v_gene: TRBV25-1; CDR3aa: CASSPGTNYGYTF; CDR3nt: TGTGCCAGCAGTCCAGGGACTAACTATGGCTACACCTTC
d_gene: .; j_gene: TRBJ1-2; len: 12; abundance: .; v_gene: TRBV11-3; CDR3aa: CASSLGPSGYTF; CDR3nt: TGTGCCAGCAGCTTAGGACCCTCTGGCTACACCTTC
d_gene: .; j_gene: TRBJ2-2; len: 18; abundance: .; v_gene: TRBV7-3; CDR3aa: CASSLIGVSILNTGELFF; CDR3nt: TGTGCCAGCAGCTTAATAGGAGTGTCTATACTGAACACCGGGGAGCTGTTTTTT
d_gene: .; j_gene: TRBJ2-5; len: 13; abundance: .; v_gene: TRBV9; CDR3aa: CASSVGTGETQYF; CDR3nt: TGTGCCAGCAGCGTAGGTACGGGGGAGACCCAGTACTTC
d_gene: TRBD2; j_gene: TRBJ2-3; len: 20; abundance: .; v_gene: TRBV13; CDR3aa: CASSFYLRREGRALADTQYF; CDR3nt: TGTGCCAGCAGCTTCTATCTAAGGCGGGAGGGCCGGGCGTTAGCAGATACGCAGTATTTT
d_gene: .; j_gene: TRBJ1-2; len: 16; abundance: .; v_gene: TRBV5-1; CDR3aa: CASSLSGKGRDYGYTF; CDR3nt: TGCGCCAGCAGCTTGTCAGGAAAGGGAAGGGACTATGGCTACACCTTC
d_gene: .; j_gene: TRBJ2-7; len: 12; abundance: .; v_gene: TRBV13; CDR3aa: CASSLGQYEQYF; CDR3nt: TGTGCCAGCAGCTTGGGTCAATACGAGCAGTACTTC
d_gene: .; j_gene: TRBJ2-7; len: 13; abundance: .; v_gene: TRBV6-5; CDR3aa: CASSLTGPSEQYF; CDR3nt: TGTGCCAGCAGTTTGACAGGTCCGAGCGAGCAGTACTTC
d_gene: .; j_gene: TRBJ2-7; len: 16; abundance: .; v_gene: TRBV11-2; CDR3aa: CASSLDSPPLSYEQYF; CDR3nt: TGTGCCAGCAGCTTAGATTCCCCCCCCCTATCCTACGAGCAGTACTTC
d_gene: .; j_gene: TRBJ2-7; len: 16; abundance: .; v_gene: TRBV30; CDR3aa: CAWSPIGQNQAYEQYF; CDR3nt: TGTGCCTGGAGTCCTATCGGACAGAACCAAGCCTACGAGCAGTACTTC
d_gene: .; j_gene: TRBJ1-1; len: 13; abundance: .; v_gene: TRBV6-1; CDR3aa: CASSARAPTEAFF; CDR3nt: TGTGCCAGCAGTGCCCGGGCCCCCACTGAAGCTTTCTTT
d_gene: TRBD1; j_gene: TRBJ2-2; len: 15; abundance: .; v_gene: TRBV29-1; CDR3aa: CSVEGGTGGFGELFF; CDR3nt: TGCAGCGTTGAAGGCGGGACAGGGGGCTTCGGGGAGCTGTTTTTT
d_gene: .; j_gene: TRBJ2-3; len: 15; abundance: .; v_gene: TRBV6-5; CDR3aa: CASSSDKPRTDTQYF; CDR3nt: TGTGCCAGCAGTTCAGACAAACCCCGCACAGATACGCAGTATTTT
d_gene: .; j_gene: TRBJ1-6; len: 15; abundance: .; v_gene: TRBV5-1; CDR3aa: CASRGGGAGNSPLHF; CDR3nt: TGCGCCAGCAGAGGGGGAGGGGCCGGTAATTCACCCCTCCACTTT
d_gene: .; j_gene: TRBJ2-7; len: 13; abundance: .; v_gene: TRBV28; CDR3aa: CASSFNGPPEQYF; CDR3nt: TGTGCCAGCAGTTTTAACGGGCCTCCCGAGCAGTACTTC
d_gene: .; j_gene: TRBJ1-4; len: 16; abundance: .; v_gene: TRBV5-6; CDR3aa: CASIEWGLATNEKLFF; CDR3nt: TGTGCCAGCATCGAATGGGGGCTTGCAACTAATGAAAAACTGTTTTTT
d_gene: TRBD1; j_gene: TRBJ1-2; len: 20; abundance: .; v_gene: TRBV28; CDR3aa: CASSSLHRGQGPSRGYGYTF; CDR3nt: TGTGCCAGCAGTTCGTTGCACCGTGGACAGGGCCCATCCCGTGGCTATGGCTACACCTTC
d_gene: .; j_gene: TRBJ1-4; len: 13; abundance: .; v_gene: TRBV12-2; CDR3aa: CATHGSYNEKLFF; CDR3nt: TGTGCAACTCATGGGTCATATAATGAAAAACTGTTTTTT
d_gene: TRBD2; j_gene: TRBJ2-1; len: 17; abundance: .; v_gene: TRBV7-2; CDR3aa: CASRRLAGGGAYNEQFF; CDR3nt: TGTGCCAGCAGGAGACTAGCGGGAGGGGGGGCCTACAATGAGCAGTTCTTC
d_gene: .; j_gene: TRBJ1-4; len: 15; abundance: .; v_gene: TRBV27; CDR3aa: CASKVWGKEDEKLFF; CDR3nt: TGTGCCAGCAAAGTCTGGGGGAAGGAGGATGAAAAACTGTTTTTT
d_gene: .; j_gene: TRBJ1-6; len: 14; abundance: .; v_gene: TRBV7-6; CDR3aa: CASSLNPDNSPLHF; CDR3nt: TGTGCCAGCAGCTTAAATCCAGATAATTCACCCCTCCACTTT
d_gene: TRBD2; j_gene: TRBJ2-2; len: 16; abundance: .; v_gene: TRBV7-3; CDR3aa: CASSLGTSANTGELFF; CDR3nt: TGTGCCAGCAGCTTAGGGACTAGCGCGAACACCGGGGAGCTGTTTTTT
d_gene: .; j_gene: TRBJ2-7; len: 14; abundance: .; v_gene: TRBV28; CDR3aa: CASRGSGSSYEQYF; CDR3nt: TGTGCCAGCAGGGGATCGGGGTCCTCCTACGAGCAGTACTTC
d_gene: TRBD2; j_gene: TRBJ2-1; len: 16; abundance: few; v_gene: TRBV9; CDR3aa: CASSVAGQRGYNEQFF; CDR3nt: TGTGCCAGCAGCGTAGCTGGCCAGCGGGGATACAATGAGCAGTTCTTC
d_gene: .; j_gene: TRBJ1-6; len: 16; abundance: .; v_gene: TRBV7-2; CDR3aa: CASSLTEAGGGSPLHF; CDR3nt: TGTGCCAGCAGCTTAACCGAGGCGGGGGGTGGGTCACCCCTCCACTTT
d_gene: .; j_gene: TRBJ1-2; len: 14; abundance: .; v_gene: TRBV2; CDR3aa: CATLRSGTLYGYTF; CDR3nt: TGTGCCACCCTACGTTCCGGGACTTTATATGGCTACACCTTC